The 17 T cell receptor beta chains in this list originate from one sample, sequenced in a study of blood T cell repertoires in COVID-19. The table came from immunoSEQ multiplex PCR; TCRdb's copy has only in-frame clones and leaves some out. Of roughly 200,000 clones in the sample, approximately 85% were seen once. The source material was PBMCs or T cells enriched from blood (not recorded which). These TCRs come from a man in his forties or fifties who had recovered from COVID-19.

The V gene is TRBV19, the J gene TRBJ2-6; no definite D call. CDR3 size: 14 residues. Germline CDR1 and CDR2: LNHDA and SQIVND (reference sequence). V was cut by 5 bases and J by 4 bases, with 9 bases left in between. The CDR3 DNA reads TGTGCCAGTAGTTTGCTATCCGGGGCCAACGTCCTGACTTTC. Translated, it gives CASSLLSGANVLTF.

V is TRBV14 and J is TRBJ2-2; D gene ambiguous. CDR3 length: 14 residues. Between the trimmed V and J ends, which lost 1 base and 5 bases, there was a span of 8 bases. Germline V gene sequence: CDR1 SGHDN, CDR2 FVKESK. The DNA of the CDR3 is TGTGCCAGCAGCCAAGTGAGCGAAACCGGGGAGCTGTTTTTT. Translation: CASSQVSETGELFF.

The V gene is TRBV7-9, the J gene TRBJ1-1, with D perhaps matching TRBD1 (6 bases). The CDR3 is 14 residues long. Germline V gene data show CDR1 as SEHNR and CDR2 as FQNEAQ (reference sequence). Trimming took off 6 bases at V and 3 bases at J, with 14 bases between the two ends. The CDR3, as DNA: TGTGCCAGCAGGCCCCAGGGGTGGGACACTGAAGCTTTCTTT. Amino acid sequence: CASRPQGWDTEAFF.

This chain joins TRBV28 and TRBJ2-2, with D possibly being TRBD1 (5 bases). V was cut by 6 bases and J by 5 bases, with 10 bases left in between. The germline gives CDR1 MDHEN, CDR2 SYDVKM. The CDR3 contains 13 residues. CDR3 in amino acids: CASRRQGTGELFF. The CDR3 nucleotides are TGTGCCAGCAGGAGGCAGGGAACCGGGGAGCTGTTTTTT.

The sample holds one count of this clone. The chain is built from TRBV7-9 and TRBJ2-1; 7 positions match TRBD2. The CDR3 extends over 16 amino acids. Germline trimming cut 4 bases from V and 6 bases from J; bases unmatched to any gene: 12. Germline lookup yields CDR1 SEHNR and CDR2 FQNEAQ (reference sequence). The CDR3 DNA reads TGTGCCAGCAGCTCCTACAGCGGGATAATGCCCAATGAGCAGTTCTTC. It yields the protein CASSSYSGIMPNEQFF.

The chain combines TRBV6-2 or TRBV6-3 with TRBJ2-3; tentative D call: TRBD2 (6 bases). CDR1 is MNHEY and CDR2 is SVGEGT in the germline V gene. The CDR3 consists of 15 residues. The V and J ends lost 6 bases and 1 base respectively, with 14 bases between them. Here the CDR3 DNA reads TGTGCCAGCAGCCCCCGGAGGGCCGGCACAGATACGCAGTATTTT. Protein: CASSPRRAGTDTQYF.

CDR3 coding DNA: TGTGCCAGCTCGGCGGGCGGGAGCTCCTACGAGCAGTACTTC. Translating it yields CASSAGGSSYEQYF. The V gene is TRBV18, the J gene TRBJ2-7; 7 nucleotides line up with TRBD2. The CDR3 has 14 amino acids. Germline assignment: CDR1 KGHSH and CDR2 LQKENI. Trimming took 6 bases from V and 0 from J; bases not matched to a gene: 5.

The chain uses TRBV13 and TRBJ2-2, with D perhaps matching TRBD2 (6 bases). This CDR3 has 14 residues. CDR1 is PRHDT and CDR2 is FYEKMQ in the germline V gene (reference sequence). The ends were cut back, 7 bases at V and 2 bases at J, with 11 bases in the middle. The CDR3 DNA is TGTGCCAGCACCCAAGGGACTAACACCGGGGAGCTGTTTTTT. Translated, it gives CASTQGTNTGELFF.

The CDR3 nucleotides are TGTGCCAGCAGTTTGCAGGTAGCGGACGAGCAGTACTTC. Translation gives CASSLQVADEQYF. This chain joins TRBV27 and TRBJ2-7; D is possibly TRBD2 (6 bases). This CDR3 is built from 13 residues. Germline V gene lookup returns CDR1 MNHEY and CDR2 SMNVEV (reference sequence). The germline V and J ends were trimmed by 3 bases and 5 bases, with 11 bases remaining between them.

This chain's CDR3 is CASSLVQEVGEAFF. The CDR3, as DNA: TGTGCCAGCAGCTTAGTTCAAGAGGTCGGAGAAGCTTTCTTT. The V gene is TRBV7-2, the J gene TRBJ1-1; D is unresolved. This CDR3 has 14 residues. Germline CDR1 and CDR2: SGHTA and FQGNSA. V gave up 1 base and J gave up 8 bases, with 14 bases separating them. The full variable domain, its missing parts supplied by reference TRBV7-2 and TRBJ1-1, is GAGVSQSPSNKVTEKGKDVELRCDPISGHTALYWYRQSLGQGLEFLIYFQGNSAPDKSGLPSDRFSAERTGGSVSTLTIQRTQQEDSAVYLCASSLVQEVGEAFFGQGTRLTVV.

The chain combines TRBV6-5 with TRBJ1-2; 7 bases fit TRBD1. The germline CDR1 and CDR2 sequences are MNHEY and SVGAGI. The CDR3 runs 15 residues. V shed 11 bases, J shed 2 bases, and the junction held 14 bases outside the gene matches. As DNA, the CDR3 is TGTGCCGCGGAACGGGGGTCAGGGGGGAACTATGGCTACACCTTC. Amino acids: CAAERGSGGNYGYTF.

The chain employs TRBV14 and TRBJ2-5; 9 nucleotides line up with TRBD1. The germline V gene has CDR1 SGHDN and CDR2 FVKESK. CDR3 length equals 15 residues. J was trimmed by 4 bases and V by 4 bases; bases with no gene match: 7. As DNA, the CDR3 is TGTGCCAGCAGCCTATTACAGGGGGCTAGAGAGACCCAGTACTTC. It yields the protein CASSLLQGARETQYF.

This clone was seen once. The chain combines TRBV18 with TRBJ1-6; D not resolved. CDR1 is KGHSH, CDR2 LQKENI, per germline. The CDR3 contains 16 residues. The germline V and J ends were trimmed by 5 bases and 2 bases, with 13 bases remaining between them. CDR3 region: CASSIGREAYNSPLHF. Here the CDR3 DNA reads TGTGCCAGCTCAATCGGACGGGAAGCCTATAATTCACCCCTCCACTTT.

This chain connects TRBV7-9 to TRBJ1-5; 7 bases agree with TRBD1. From germline, CDR1 is SEHNR and CDR2 FQNEAQ (reference sequence). With V trimmed by 5 bases and J by 6 bases, 10 bases remained unmatched. The CDR3 spans 15 residues. The CDR3 region is CASSPGTARGQPQHF. Written as DNA, the CDR3 is TGTGCCAGCAGCCCCGGGACAGCCAGAGGTCAGCCCCAGCATTTT.

This chain uses TRBV14 with TRBJ2-1, with 10 bases lining up with TRBD1. The CDR3 covers 17 residues. V trimming: 0 bases; J trimming: 4 bases; junction bases outside the gene matches: 6. CDR1 and CDR2 from the germline V gene are SGHDN and FVKESK. CDR3 loop: CASSQDLWDRGYNEQFF. CDR3 nucleotides: TGTGCCAGCAGCCAAGATTTGTGGGACAGGGGATACAATGAGCAGTTCTTC.

This rearrangement joins TRBV11-2 to TRBJ2-7; D gene uncertain. Germline V gene lookup returns CDR1 SGHAT and CDR2 FQNNGV. The CDR3 is made up of 13 amino acids. V lost 2 bases and J lost 6, with 11 bases in between. The DNA for the CDR3 is TGTGCCAGCAGCTTACGGCCAACGGGCGAGCAGTACTTC. Translation: CASSLRPTGEQYF. Variable domain in full (rest from reference TRBV11-2 and TRBJ2-7): EAGVAQSPRYKIIEKRQSVAFWCNPISGHATLYWYQQILGQGPKLLIQFQNNGVVDDSQLPKDRFSAERLKGVDSTLKIQPAKLEDSAVYLCASSLRPTGEQYFGPGTRLTVT.

The CDR3 is CASSVEALGADTQYF. The CDR3 coding sequence is TGTGCCAGCAGCGTAGAAGCCCTGGGAGCGGATACGCAGTATTTT. V usage is TRBV9 and J usage is TRBJ2-3; perhaps TRBD2 as D (5 bases). V was clipped by 0 bases and J by 6 bases, with 14 bases between them. Germline-derived CDR1 and CDR2 are SGDLS and YYNGEE. There are 15 residues in the CDR3. Variable domain in full (rest from reference TRBV9 and TRBJ2-3): DSGVTQTPKHLITATGQRVTLRCSPRSGDLSVYWYQQSLDQGLQFLIQYYNGEERAKGNILERFSAQQFPDLHSELNLSSLELGDSALYFCASSVEALGADTQYFGPGTRLTVL.